The clone carrying this TCR beta chain was observed a handful of times. This CDR3 spans 15 amino acids. Trimming took 5 bases from V and 2 from J; bases not matched to a gene: 2. From germline, CDR1 is SGHAT and CDR2 FQDESV (reference sequence). The record originates from a study of blood T cell repertoires in COVID-19. Overall study context: Acute and convalescent COVID-19 specimens originated in the United States, Italy and Spain.

Assay used: immunoSEQ multiplex PCR; TCRdb lists only in-frame clones, some missing. The sample shows more than 25,000 clones, 87% of them seen only once. The chain employs TRBV11-1 and TRBJ2-1; 11 positions agree with TRBD2. The sequence was collected from a man aged 55 to 70 with active COVID-19. Sequencing was performed on peripheral blood. CDR3 nucleotides: TGTGCCAGCAGCCTACTAGCGGGGGCCTACAATGAGCAGTTCTTC. Protein: CASSLLAGAYNEQFF.